This TCR beta chain was sequenced during a study of T cell changes during pregnancy in multiple sclerosis. The method was immunoSEQ multiplex PCR; TCRdb's version includes in-frame clones alone and lacks a portion of them. The repertoire holds tens of thousands of clones, with roughly 93% as singletons. Germline loops: CDR1 SGDLS, CDR2 YYNGEE. V was clipped by 2 bases and J by 0 bases, with 12 bases between them. The CDR3 totals 16 residues. This sequence was found in a female donor with multiple sclerosis, enrolled in a pregnancy study. V usage is TRBV9 and J usage is TRBJ1-3; TRBD1 is a possible D gene (6 bases). Sequences were derived from peripheral blood, sampled in the second trimester of pregnancy. The CDR3 sequence: CASSVLGGGSGNTIYF. The CDR3 coding sequence is TGTGCCAGCAGCGTTCTAGGGGGTGGCTCTGGAAACACCATATATTTT.